This TCR beta chain was found in a study of blood T cell repertoires in COVID-19. Profiled with immunoSEQ multiplex PCR; TCRdb holds only in-frame clones, not every one. The sample lists some 290,000 clones, roughly 87% occurring once. The CDR3 runs to 15 residues. The V gene's germline CDR1 is SGDLS and CDR2 YYNGEE. The V gene lost 4 bases and the J gene lost 7 bases, with 15 bases spanning the gap. The TCR comes from a woman between 45 and 65 years old who had recovered from COVID-19. The rearrangement joins TRBV9 to TRBJ1-6; a weak D match, TRBD1 (6 bases). The sequenced sample was peripheral blood. CDR3 DNA: TGTGCCAGCAGCCCGACAGGACAGCCCAATTCACCCCTCCACTTT. Its protein product is CASSPTGQPNSPLHF.